The rows below give T cell receptor beta chains drawn from one sample of a study of blood T cells in healthy people across ages. One entry per CDR3 protein results from TCRdb running MiXCR on the 5' RACE reads. In the table there are roughly 1.5 million distinct CDR3 sequences, approximately 43% of which are singletons. Sequencing was performed on blood. All receptors come from a woman in her late teens or twenties in good health. The CDR3 runs from the conserved cysteine through the conserved F or W. The D gene is left open where the match is weak. Clone size, where shown, is once, few, many, or a class for clones that have expanded.

cdr3_nt cdr3_aa v_call d_call clone_size j_call
TGTGCCAGCAGCTTACTAGCGGGAGGGATATACAATGAGCAGTTCTTC CASSLLAGGIYNEQFF TRBV7-9 TRBD2 few TRBJ2-1
TGTGCCAGCAGTTTCAGGGGGGGGGGCAATGAGCAGTTCTTC CASSFRGGGNEQFF TRBV27 - - TRBJ2-1
TGTGCCAGCAGCCAAGCAATTAGCGATACGCAGTATTTT CASSQAISDTQYF TRBV3-1 - few TRBJ2-3
TGTGCCAGCAGCCGGACTAGCGATGGGACCCAGTACTTC CASSRTSDGTQYF TRBV12-3/TRBV12-4 TRBD2 few TRBJ2-5
TGTGCCAGCAGTCAACAGATGACTTTCTTT CASSQQMTFF TRBV2 - once TRBJ1-1
TGCAGTGCTAGAGATAATTCCGACCTGAGCTCCTATAATTCACCCCTCCACTTT CSARDNSDLSSYNSPLHF TRBV20-1 - few TRBJ1-6
TGTGCCAGCTCAACCGGGACGGAGTCAGGGCAGTACTTC CASSTGTESGQYF TRBV18 - few TRBJ2-7
TGTGCCAGCAGCTTAAATCAGGGAAGCACTGAAGCTTTCTTT CASSLNQGSTEAFF TRBV11-3 - - TRBJ1-1
TGCAGCGTTGAAGACAGGGGAAACAATGAGCAGTACTTC CSVEDRGNNEQYF TRBV29-1 - - TRBJ2-5
TGCGCCAGCAGCCAAGATCGGGGACCCTTTGCCTATGGCTACACCTTC CASSQDRGPFAYGYTF TRBV4-3 - - TRBJ1-2
TGTGCCAGCAGCCATCTAGCGGGGGAGCAGTTCTTC CASSHLAGEQFF TRBV3-1 TRBD2 few TRBJ2-1
TGCAGTGCTAGACCTAGCGGGAGGGTGTACAATGAGCAGTACTTC CSARPSGRVYNEQYF TRBV20-1 TRBD2 - TRBJ2-5
TGTGCCAGCAGCTCCACGGTCCACACCTTC CASSSTVHTF TRBV7-9 - - TRBJ1-2
TGTGCCTGGAGTGTATCAGCCTATGAGCAGTTCTTC CAWSVSAYEQFF TRBV30 - few TRBJ2-1
TGCAGTGCATGGGACCCTCATGCGCAGTATTTT CSAWDPHAQYF TRBV20-1 - - TRBJ2-3
TGTGCCAGCAGCATGTACCAAGAGACCCAGTACTTC CASSMYQETQYF TRBV7-6 - - TRBJ2-5
TGCGCCAGCAGCTGGGGGACAGGGGAGGACTATGGCTACACCTTC CASSWGTGEDYGYTF TRBV5-1 TRBD1 - TRBJ1-2
TGCAGTGCTGACGACAGGGATGGGCAGCCCCAGCATTTT CSADDRDGQPQHF TRBV20-1 TRBD1 - TRBJ1-5
TGCAGTGCTAGAGACCTTACGGCAGCGAACACTGAAGCTTTCTTT CSARDLTAANTEAFF TRBV20-1 - - TRBJ1-1
TGCAGCGTTGTGGCAGGGGGCGAGTACGAGCAGTACTTC CSVVAGGEYEQYF TRBV29-1 TRBD1 - TRBJ2-7
TGCAGTGCTAGAGATGAGGATCTCAGGCTCGATACGCAGTATTTT CSARDEDLRLDTQYF TRBV20-1 - - TRBJ2-3
TGTGCCAGCAGTTTAGGGGTTTTGAGAACAGATACGCAGTATTTT CASSLGVLRTDTQYF TRBV28 - many TRBJ2-3
TGTGCCAGCATAAGACAGGGGTCTGATCGTGGCTACACCTTC CASIRQGSDRGYTF TRBV2 TRBD1 - TRBJ1-2
TGTGCCAGCAGCCAGCGGGGGGCGGCCACTGAAGCTTTCTTT CASSQRGAATEAFF TRBV3-1 - - TRBJ1-1
TGTGCCAGCAGTAACACCAGGGGCGAGCAGTACTTC CASSNTRGEQYF TRBV6-2/TRBV6-3 - few TRBJ2-7
TGCGCCAGCAGCCAAGATCCCGGGCTAGCGGGAGGACACAATGAGCAGTTCTTC CASSQDPGLAGGHNEQFF TRBV4-1 TRBD2 - TRBJ2-1
TGTGCCAGCAGCTCTCGCGGGAGCCCAAGGGACAAAAATGAGCAGTTCTTC CASSSRGSPRDKNEQFF TRBV11-2 - - TRBJ2-1
TGTGCCATCAGGGACACGAATCAGCCCCAGCATTTT CAIRDTNQPQHF TRBV10-3 - - TRBJ1-5
TGCAGCGGGAGACAGGGCCCTGACACTGAAGCTTTCTTT CSGRQGPDTEAFF TRBV29-1 TRBD1 - TRBJ1-1
TGTGCCATCAAGTTTTGGGATAGGATGGGTGGCTACACCTTC CAIKFWDRMGGYTF TRBV10-3 - - TRBJ1-2
TGTGCCAGCAGCGTAGGAGCGGGAGAGTGGAATGAGCAGTTCTTC CASSVGAGEWNEQFF TRBV9 TRBD2 few TRBJ2-1
TGCGCCAGCAGCCAGCATGGGACTAGCGGGGGAAATACGCAGTATTTT CASSQHGTSGGNTQYF TRBV4-1 TRBD2 - TRBJ2-3
TGTGCCAGCAGCCCCCCCGGGGGCAGCGCCTACGAGCAGTACTTC CASSPPGGSAYEQYF TRBV7-9 - - TRBJ2-7
TGTGCCAGCAGCGTACTAGCGGAAAACACAGATACGCAGTATTTT CASSVLAENTDTQYF TRBV13 TRBD2 many TRBJ2-3
TGTGCCAGCAGTTCGACGACCGAAGATACGCAGTATTTT CASSSTTEDTQYF TRBV7-9 - - TRBJ2-3
TGTGCCAGCAGTTACTCGAATGCGGGAAGATACAATGAGCAGTTCTTC CASSYSNAGRYNEQFF TRBV6-2/TRBV6-3 - - TRBJ2-1
TGCGCCAGCAGCCAAGATAGGGGGACAGGGTGGGAGCAGTACTTC CASSQDRGTGWEQYF TRBV4-3 TRBD1 - TRBJ2-7
TGTGCCATCAGTTCTGCCGGGACAGCATACGAGCAGTACTTC CAISSAGTAYEQYF TRBV10-3 TRBD1 few TRBJ2-7
TGTGCCAGCAGCCATCGGGAGTCCGCTAACTATGGCTACACCTTC CASSHRESANYGYTF TRBV9 - - TRBJ1-2
TGCGCCAGCAGCCAGGTACCTAGCGGGAGAGATACGCAGTATTTT CASSQVPSGRDTQYF TRBV4-3 TRBD2 few TRBJ2-3
TGTGCCTGGAGTGTACAAGGGGTTGGTGAAGCTTTCTTT CAWSVQGVGEAFF TRBV30 - - TRBJ1-1
TGCAGCGTTGAAGCTCCCATGCCCGCGGGTAGCTCCTACGAGCAGTACTTC CSVEAPMPAGSSYEQYF TRBV29-1 - many TRBJ2-7
TGTGCTAGCAGTGTCGGGACAGGGGGATCGAACACTGAAGCTTTCTTT CASSVGTGGSNTEAFF TRBV7-3 TRBD1 few TRBJ1-1
TGTGCCATCTCACCGAGACAGGGTTACAATGAGCAGTTCTTC CAISPRQGYNEQFF TRBV7-2 TRBD1 few TRBJ2-1
TGTGCCAGCAGCTTGTGGGCTAGCGGGAGTTCAAACGACGAGCAGTACTTC CASSLWASGSSNDEQYF TRBV5-8 TRBD2 - TRBJ2-7